This entry is about one T cell receptor beta chain. The source of the sample is a study of technical replicates of blood from a handful of donors. The CDR3 runs 14 residues. V lost 0 bases, J lost 3 bases, and 10 bases lay in between. Germline V lookup: CDR1 SGHRS, CDR2 YFSETQ. Generated by immunoSEQ multiplex PCR, the TCRdb table keeps only in-frame clones and is missing some. Of 74,000 or so clones in the sample, 93% were seen once. The receptor's source is a human donor in good health. The chain is built from TRBV5-1 and TRBJ2-7; D remains unclear. The sample comprised T cells isolated from PBMCs. The CDR3 DNA sequence: TGCGCCAGCAGCTTGGGACTGATGGACTACGAGCAGTACTTC. Translating gives CASSLGLMDYEQYF.